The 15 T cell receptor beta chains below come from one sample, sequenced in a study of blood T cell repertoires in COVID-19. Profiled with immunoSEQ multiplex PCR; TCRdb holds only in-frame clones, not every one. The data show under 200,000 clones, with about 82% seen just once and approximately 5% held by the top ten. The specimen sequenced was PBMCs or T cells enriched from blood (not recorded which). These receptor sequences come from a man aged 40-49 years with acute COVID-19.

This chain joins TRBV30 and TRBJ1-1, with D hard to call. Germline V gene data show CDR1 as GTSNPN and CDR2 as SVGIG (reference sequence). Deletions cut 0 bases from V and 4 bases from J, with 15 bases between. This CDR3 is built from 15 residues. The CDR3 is CAWSVTVRWSTEAFF. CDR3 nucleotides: TGTGCCTGGAGTGTAACGGTAAGGTGGAGCACTGAAGCTTTCTTT.

CDR3 region: CASSPSLSNQPQHF. CDR3 bases: TGTGCCAGCTCGCCAAGCCTTTCTAATCAGCCCCAGCATTTT. The chain carries TRBV18 and TRBJ1-5; D is unresolved. This CDR3 spans 14 amino acids. Germline CDR1 is KGHSH and CDR2 is LQKENI. The V end was cut by 6 bases, the J end by 4 bases, with 13 bases between.

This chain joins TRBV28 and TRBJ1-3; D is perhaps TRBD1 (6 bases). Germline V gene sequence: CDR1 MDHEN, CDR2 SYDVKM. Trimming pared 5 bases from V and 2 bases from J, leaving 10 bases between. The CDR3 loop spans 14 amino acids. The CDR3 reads CASSAGTPGNTIYF. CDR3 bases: TGTGCCAGCAGTGCTGGGACACCTGGAAACACCATATATTTT.

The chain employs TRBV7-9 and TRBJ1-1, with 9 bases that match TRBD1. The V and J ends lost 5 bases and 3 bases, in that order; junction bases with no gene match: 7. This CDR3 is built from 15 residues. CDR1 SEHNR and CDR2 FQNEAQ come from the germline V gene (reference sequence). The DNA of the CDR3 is TGTGCCAGCAGCCTTATTGGACAGGGGTACACTGAAGCTTTCTTT. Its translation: CASSLIGQGYTEAFF.

CDR3 in amino acids: CSVPLAGTPDAFF. CDR3 coding DNA: TGCAGCGTTCCCCTCGCCGGGACTCCGGACGCTTTCTTT. This chain joins TRBV29-1 and TRBJ1-1; tentative D call: TRBD1 (5 bases). V was clipped by 5 bases and J by 11 bases, with 21 bases between them. The CDR3 is 13 residues long. Germline V gene lookup returns CDR1 SQVTM and CDR2 ANQGSEA.

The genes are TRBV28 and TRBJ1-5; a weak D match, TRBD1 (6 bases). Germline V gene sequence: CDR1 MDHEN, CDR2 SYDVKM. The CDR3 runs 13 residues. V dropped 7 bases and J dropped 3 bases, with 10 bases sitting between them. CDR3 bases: TGTGCCAGCACGGGACAATTCAATCAGCCCCAGCATTTT. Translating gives CASTGQFNQPQHF.

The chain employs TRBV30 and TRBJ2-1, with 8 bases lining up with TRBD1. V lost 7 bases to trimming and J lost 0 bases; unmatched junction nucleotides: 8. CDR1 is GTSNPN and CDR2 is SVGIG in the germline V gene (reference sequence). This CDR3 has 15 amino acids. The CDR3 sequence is CAYSRDRSSYNEQFF. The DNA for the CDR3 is TGTGCCTACTCCCGGGACAGGAGCTCCTACAATGAGCAGTTCTTC.

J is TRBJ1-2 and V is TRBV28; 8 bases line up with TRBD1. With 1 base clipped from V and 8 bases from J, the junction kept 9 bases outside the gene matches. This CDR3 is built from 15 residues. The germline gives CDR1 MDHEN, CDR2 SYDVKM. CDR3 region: CASSLSPGQVQGYTF. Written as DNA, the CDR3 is TGTGCCAGCAGTTTATCGCCGGGACAGGTGCAAGGCTACACCTTC.

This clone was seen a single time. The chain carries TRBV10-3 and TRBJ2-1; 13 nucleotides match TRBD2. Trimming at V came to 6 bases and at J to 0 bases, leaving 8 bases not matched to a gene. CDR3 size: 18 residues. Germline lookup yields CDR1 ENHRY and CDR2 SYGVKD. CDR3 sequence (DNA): TGTGCCATCAGGGGGACTAGCGGGGCGGAAAGCTCCTACAATGAGCAGTTCTTC. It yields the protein CAIRGTSGAESSYNEQFF.

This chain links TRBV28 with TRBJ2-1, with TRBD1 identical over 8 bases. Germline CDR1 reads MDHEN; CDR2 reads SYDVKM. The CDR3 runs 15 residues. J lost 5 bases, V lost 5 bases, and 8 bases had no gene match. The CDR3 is CASSLGQGSDNEQFF. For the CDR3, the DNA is TGTGCCAGCAGTCTCGGACAGGGATCGGACAATGAGCAGTTCTTC.

The CDR3: CASSRPQVKRYNEQFF. The CDR3 nucleotides are TGTGCCAGCAGCCGCCCCCAGGTGAAGAGATACAATGAGCAGTTCTTC. The chain joins TRBV3-1 (or the pseudogene TRBV3-2) to TRBJ2-1; D gene ambiguous. CDR1 is LGHDT and CDR2 is YNNKEL in the germline V gene (reference sequence). Trimming took off 4 bases at V and 4 bases at J, with 17 bases between the two ends. The CDR3 length is 16 residues.

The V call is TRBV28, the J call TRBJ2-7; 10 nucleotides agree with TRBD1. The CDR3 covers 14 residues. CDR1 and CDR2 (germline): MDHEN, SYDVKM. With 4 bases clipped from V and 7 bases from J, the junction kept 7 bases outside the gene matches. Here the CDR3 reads CASSWRQGALEQYF. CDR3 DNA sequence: TGTGCCAGCAGTTGGAGACAGGGGGCGTTGGAGCAGTACTTC.

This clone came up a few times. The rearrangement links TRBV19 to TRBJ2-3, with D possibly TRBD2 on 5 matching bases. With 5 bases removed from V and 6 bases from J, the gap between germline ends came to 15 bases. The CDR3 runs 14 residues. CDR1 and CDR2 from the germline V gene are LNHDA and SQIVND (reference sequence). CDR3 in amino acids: CASSLRGSPDTQYF. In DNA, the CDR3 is TGTGCCAGTAGTCTCCGGGGAAGCCCGGATACGCAGTATTTT.

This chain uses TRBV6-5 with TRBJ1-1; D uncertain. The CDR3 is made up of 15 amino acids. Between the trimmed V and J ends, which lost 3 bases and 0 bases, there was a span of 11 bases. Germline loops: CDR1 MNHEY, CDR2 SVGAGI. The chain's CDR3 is CASSYSGLMNTEAFF. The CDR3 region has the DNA TGTGCCAGCAGTTATTCTGGGCTCATGAACACTGAAGCTTTCTTT.

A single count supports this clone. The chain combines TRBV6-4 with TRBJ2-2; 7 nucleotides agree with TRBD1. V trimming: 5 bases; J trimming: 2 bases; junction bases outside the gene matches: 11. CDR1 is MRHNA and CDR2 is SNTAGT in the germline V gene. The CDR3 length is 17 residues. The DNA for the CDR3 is TGTGCCAGCAGTAAAGAAGGGGGCGCGGTTAACACCGGGGAGCTGTTTTTT. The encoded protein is CASSKEGGAVNTGELFF.